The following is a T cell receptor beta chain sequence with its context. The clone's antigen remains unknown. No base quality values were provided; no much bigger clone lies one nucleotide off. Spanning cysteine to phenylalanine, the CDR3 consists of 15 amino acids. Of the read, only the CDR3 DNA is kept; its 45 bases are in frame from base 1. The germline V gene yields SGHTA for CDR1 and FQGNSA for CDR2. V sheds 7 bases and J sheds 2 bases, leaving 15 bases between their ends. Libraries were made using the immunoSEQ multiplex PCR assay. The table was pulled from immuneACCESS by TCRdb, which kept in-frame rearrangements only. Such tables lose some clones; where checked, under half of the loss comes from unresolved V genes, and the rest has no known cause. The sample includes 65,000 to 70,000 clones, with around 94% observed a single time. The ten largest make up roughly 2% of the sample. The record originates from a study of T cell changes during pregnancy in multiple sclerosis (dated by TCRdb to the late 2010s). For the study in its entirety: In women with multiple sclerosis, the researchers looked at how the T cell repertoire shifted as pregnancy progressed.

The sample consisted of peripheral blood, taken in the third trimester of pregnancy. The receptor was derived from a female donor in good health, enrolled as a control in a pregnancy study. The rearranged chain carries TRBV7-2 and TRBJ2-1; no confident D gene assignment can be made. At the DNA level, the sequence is TGTGCCAGCACCCCTGCGGCTACCACCTACAATGAGCAGTTCTTC. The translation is CASTPAATTYNEQFF.